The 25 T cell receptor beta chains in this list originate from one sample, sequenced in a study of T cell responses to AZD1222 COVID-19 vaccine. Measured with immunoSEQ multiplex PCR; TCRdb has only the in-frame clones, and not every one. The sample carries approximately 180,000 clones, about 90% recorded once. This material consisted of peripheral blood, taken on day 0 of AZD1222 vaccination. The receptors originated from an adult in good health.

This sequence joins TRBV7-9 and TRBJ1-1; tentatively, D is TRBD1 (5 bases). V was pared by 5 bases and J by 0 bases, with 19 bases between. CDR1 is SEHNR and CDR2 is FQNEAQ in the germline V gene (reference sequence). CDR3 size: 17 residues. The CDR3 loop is CASSPTRQGRMNTEAFF. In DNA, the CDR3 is TGTGCCAGCAGCCCTACGCGCCAGGGCCGCATGAACACTGAAGCTTTCTTT.

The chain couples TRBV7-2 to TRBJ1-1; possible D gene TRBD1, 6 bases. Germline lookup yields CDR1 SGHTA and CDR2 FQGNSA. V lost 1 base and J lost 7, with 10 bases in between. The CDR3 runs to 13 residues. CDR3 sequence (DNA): TGTGCCAGCAGCTTAGAGGGGGGGCATGAAGCTTTCTTT. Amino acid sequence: CASSLEGGHEAFF. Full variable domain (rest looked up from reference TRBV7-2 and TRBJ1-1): GAGVSQSPSNKVTEKGKDVELRCDPISGHTALYWYRQSLGQGLEFLIYFQGNSAPDKSGLPSDRFSAERTGGSVSTLTIQRTQQEDSAVYLCASSLEGGHEAFFGQGTRLTVV.

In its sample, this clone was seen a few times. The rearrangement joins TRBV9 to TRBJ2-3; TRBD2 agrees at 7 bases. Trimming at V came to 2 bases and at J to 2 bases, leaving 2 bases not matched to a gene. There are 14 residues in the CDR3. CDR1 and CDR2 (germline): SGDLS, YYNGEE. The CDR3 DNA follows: TGTGCCAGCAGCGTGAGCGGGACCACAGATACGCAGTATTTT. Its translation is CASSVSGTTDTQYF.

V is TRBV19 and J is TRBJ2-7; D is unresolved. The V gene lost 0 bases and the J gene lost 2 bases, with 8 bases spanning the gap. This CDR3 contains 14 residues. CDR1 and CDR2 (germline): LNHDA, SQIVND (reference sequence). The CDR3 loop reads CASSIDDGPYEQYF. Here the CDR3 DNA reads TGTGCCAGTAGTATAGATGACGGCCCCTACGAGCAGTACTTC.

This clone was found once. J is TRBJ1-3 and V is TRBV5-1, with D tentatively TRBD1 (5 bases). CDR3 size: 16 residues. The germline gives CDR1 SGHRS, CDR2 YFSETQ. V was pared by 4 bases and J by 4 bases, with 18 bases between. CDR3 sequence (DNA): TGCGCCAGCAGCCCCGGAGGGACTCCCCGGGGAAACACCATATATTTT. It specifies CASSPGGTPRGNTIYF.

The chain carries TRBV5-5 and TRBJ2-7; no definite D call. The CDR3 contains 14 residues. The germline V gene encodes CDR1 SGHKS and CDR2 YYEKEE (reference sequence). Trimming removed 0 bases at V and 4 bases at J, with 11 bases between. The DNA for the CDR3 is TGTGCCAGCAGCTTGGTGGCAGAGTATTACGAGCAGTACTTC. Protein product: CASSLVAEYYEQYF. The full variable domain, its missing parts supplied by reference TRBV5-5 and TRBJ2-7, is DAGVTQSPTHLIKTRGQQVTLRCSPISGHKSVSWYQQVLGQGPQFIFQYYEKEERGRGNFPDRFSARQFPNYSSELNVNALLLGDSALYLCASSLVAEYYEQYFGPGTRLTVT.

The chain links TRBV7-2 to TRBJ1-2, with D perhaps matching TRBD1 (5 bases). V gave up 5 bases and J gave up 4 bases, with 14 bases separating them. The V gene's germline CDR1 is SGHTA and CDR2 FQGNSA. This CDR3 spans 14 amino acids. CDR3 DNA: TGTGCCAGCAGCCCCCCGGGGGGGGGCTATGGCTACACCTTC. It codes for CASSPPGGGYGYTF. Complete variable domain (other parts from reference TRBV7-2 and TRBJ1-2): GAGVSQSPSNKVTEKGKDVELRCDPISGHTALYWYRQSLGQGLEFLIYFQGNSAPDKSGLPSDRFSAERTGGSVSTLTIQRTQQEDSAVYLCASSPPGGGYGYTFGSGTRLTVV.

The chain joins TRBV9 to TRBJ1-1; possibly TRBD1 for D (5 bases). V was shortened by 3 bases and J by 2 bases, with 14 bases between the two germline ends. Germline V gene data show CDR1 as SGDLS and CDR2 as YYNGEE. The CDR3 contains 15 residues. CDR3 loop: CASSAGPGYNTEAFF. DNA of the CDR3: TGTGCCAGCAGCGCCGGCCCAGGGTATAACACTGAAGCTTTCTTT.

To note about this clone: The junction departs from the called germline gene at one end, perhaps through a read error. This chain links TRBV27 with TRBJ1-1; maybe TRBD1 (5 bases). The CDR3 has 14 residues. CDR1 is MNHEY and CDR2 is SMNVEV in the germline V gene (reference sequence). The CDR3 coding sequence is TGTGCCAGCAGTACCCAGGGTTTGAAAACTGAAGCTTTCTTT. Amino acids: CASSTQGLKTEAFF.

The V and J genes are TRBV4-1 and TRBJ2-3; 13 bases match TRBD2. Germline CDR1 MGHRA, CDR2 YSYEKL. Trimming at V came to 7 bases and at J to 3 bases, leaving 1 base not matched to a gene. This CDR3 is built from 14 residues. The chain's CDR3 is CASKLAGGTDTQYF. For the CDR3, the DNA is TGCGCCAGCAAACTAGCGGGAGGGACAGATACGCAGTATTTT.

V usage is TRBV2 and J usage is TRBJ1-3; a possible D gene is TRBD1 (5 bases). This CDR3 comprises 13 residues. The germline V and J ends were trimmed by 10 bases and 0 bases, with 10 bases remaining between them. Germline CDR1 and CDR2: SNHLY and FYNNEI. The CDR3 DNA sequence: TGTGCCACCGGGGGATACTCTGGAAACACCATATATTTT. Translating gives CATGGYSGNTIYF.

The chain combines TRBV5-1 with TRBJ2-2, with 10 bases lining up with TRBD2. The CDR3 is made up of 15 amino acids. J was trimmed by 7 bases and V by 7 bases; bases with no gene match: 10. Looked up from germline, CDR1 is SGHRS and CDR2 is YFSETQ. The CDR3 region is CASSLAGAPSGELFF. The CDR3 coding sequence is TGCGCCAGCTCCCTAGCGGGAGCCCCCAGCGGGGAGCTGTTTTTT.

The chain's CDR3 is CASSMGHRNTEAFF. The CDR3 bases are TGTGCCAGTAGTATGGGACACCGGAACACTGAAGCTTTCTTT. This chain links TRBV19 with TRBJ1-1, with D perhaps TRBD1 (6 bases). Germline values: CDR1 LNHDA, CDR2 SQIVND (reference sequence). The V end was cut by 3 bases, the J end by 1 base, with 9 bases between. This CDR3 is 14 amino acids long.

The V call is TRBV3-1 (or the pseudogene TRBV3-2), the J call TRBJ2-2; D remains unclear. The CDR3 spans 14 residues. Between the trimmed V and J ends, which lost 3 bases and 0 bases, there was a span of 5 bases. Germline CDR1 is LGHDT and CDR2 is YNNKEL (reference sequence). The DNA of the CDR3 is TGTGCCAGCAGCCAGGGTCCGAACACCGGGGAGCTGTTTTTT. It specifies CASSQGPNTGELFF.

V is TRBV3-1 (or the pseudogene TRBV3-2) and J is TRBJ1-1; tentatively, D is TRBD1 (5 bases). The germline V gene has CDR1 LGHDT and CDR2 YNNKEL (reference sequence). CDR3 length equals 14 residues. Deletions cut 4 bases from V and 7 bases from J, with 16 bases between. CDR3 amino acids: CASSLGTFGGEAFF. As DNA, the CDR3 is TGTGCCAGCAGCCTCGGGACCTTCGGGGGTGAAGCTTTCTTT.

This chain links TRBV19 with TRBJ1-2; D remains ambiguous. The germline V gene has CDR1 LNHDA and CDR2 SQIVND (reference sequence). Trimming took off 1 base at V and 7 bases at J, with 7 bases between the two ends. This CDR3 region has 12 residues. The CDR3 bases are TGTGCCAGTAGTATAGCCCGAGGTGGCTACACCTTC. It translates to CASSIARGGYTF.

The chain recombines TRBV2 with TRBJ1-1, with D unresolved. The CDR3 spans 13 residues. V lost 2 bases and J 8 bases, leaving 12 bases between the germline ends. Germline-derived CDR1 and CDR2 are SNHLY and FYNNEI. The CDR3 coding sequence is TGTGCCAGCAGTGAAAGCGTACTCCCCGAAGCTTTCTTT. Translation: CASSESVLPEAFF. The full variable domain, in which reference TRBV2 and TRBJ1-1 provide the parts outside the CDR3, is EPEVTQTPSHQVTQMGQEVILRCVPISNHLYFYWYRQILGQKVEFLVSFYNNEISEKSEIFDDQFSVERPDGSNFTLKIRSTKLEDSAMYFCASSESVLPEAFFGQGTRLTVV.

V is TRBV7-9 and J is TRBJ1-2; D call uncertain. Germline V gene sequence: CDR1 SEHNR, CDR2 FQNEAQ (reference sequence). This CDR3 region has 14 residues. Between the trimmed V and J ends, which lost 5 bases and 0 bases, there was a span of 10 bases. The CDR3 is CASSPAASNYGYTF. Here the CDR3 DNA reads TGTGCCAGCAGCCCGGCGGCCTCTAACTATGGCTACACCTTC.

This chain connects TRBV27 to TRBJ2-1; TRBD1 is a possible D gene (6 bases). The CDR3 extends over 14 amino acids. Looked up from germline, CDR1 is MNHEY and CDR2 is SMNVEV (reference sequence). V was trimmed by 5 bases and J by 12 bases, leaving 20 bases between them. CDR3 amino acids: CASSLKTDSSGQFF. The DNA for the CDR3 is TGTGCCAGCAGTCTAAAAACGGACAGCTCAGGGCAGTTCTTC.

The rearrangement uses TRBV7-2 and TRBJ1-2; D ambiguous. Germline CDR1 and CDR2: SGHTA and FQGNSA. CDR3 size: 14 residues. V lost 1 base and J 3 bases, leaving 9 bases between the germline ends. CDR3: CASSLGGDHYGYTF. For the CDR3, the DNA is TGTGCCAGCAGCTTAGGGGGAGACCACTATGGCTACACCTTC.

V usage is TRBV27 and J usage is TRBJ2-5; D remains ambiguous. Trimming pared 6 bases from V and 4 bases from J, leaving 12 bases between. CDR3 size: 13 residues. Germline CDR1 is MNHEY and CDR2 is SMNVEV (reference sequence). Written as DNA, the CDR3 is TGTGCCAGCAGGGCGTTGGACCGAGAGACCCAGTACTTC. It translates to CASRALDRETQYF.

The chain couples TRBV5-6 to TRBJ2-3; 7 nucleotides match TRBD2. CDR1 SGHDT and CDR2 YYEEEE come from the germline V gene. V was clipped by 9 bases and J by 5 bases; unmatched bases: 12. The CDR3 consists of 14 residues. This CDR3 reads CATRGGTGGDTQYF. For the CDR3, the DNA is TGTGCCACGCGTGGCGGGACGGGAGGAGATACGCAGTATTTT.

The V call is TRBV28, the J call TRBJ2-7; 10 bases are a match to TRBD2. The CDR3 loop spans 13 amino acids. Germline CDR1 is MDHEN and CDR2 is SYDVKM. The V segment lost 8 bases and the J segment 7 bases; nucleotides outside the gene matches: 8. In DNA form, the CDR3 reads TGTGCCAGCCAAGCGGGAGGGCCTGATGAGCAGTACTTC. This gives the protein CASQAGGPDEQYF. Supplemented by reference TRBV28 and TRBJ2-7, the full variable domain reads DVKVTQSSRYLVKRTGEKVFLECVQDMDHENMFWYRQDPGLGLRLIYFSYDVKMKEKGDIPEGYSVSREKKERFSLILESASTNQTSMYLCASQAGGPDEQYFGPGTRLTVT.

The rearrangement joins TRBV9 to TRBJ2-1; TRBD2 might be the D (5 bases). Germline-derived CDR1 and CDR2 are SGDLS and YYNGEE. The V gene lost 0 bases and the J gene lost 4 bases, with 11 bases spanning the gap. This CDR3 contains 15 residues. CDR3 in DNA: TGTGCCAGCAGCGTAGCGCCTAGCAGTTACAATGAGCAGTTCTTC. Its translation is CASSVAPSSYNEQFF.

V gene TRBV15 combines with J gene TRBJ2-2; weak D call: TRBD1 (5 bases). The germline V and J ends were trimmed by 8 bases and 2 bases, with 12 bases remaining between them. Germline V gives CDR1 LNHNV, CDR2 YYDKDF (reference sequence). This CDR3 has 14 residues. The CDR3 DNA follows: TGTGCCACCGACAGCCAGATCAACACCGGGGAGCTGTTTTTT. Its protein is CATDSQINTGELFF.